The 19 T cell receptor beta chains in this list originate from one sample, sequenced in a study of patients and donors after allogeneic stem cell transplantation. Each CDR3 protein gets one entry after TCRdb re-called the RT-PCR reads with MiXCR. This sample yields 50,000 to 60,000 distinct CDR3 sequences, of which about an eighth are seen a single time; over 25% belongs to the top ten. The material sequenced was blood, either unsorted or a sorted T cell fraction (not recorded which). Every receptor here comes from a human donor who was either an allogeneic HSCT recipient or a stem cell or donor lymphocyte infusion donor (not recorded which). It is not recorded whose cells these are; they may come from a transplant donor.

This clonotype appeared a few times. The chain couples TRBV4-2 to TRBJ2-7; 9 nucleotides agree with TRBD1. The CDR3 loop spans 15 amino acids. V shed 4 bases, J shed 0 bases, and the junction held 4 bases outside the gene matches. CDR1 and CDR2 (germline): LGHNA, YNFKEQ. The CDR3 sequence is CASSPRDRDSYEQYF. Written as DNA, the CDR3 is TGTGCCAGCAGCCCAAGGGACAGGGACTCCTACGAGCAGTACTTC.

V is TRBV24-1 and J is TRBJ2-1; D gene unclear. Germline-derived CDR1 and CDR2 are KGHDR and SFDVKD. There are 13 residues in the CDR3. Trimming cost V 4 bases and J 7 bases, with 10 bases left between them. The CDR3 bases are TGTGCCACCAGTGACGGAGCTCTGAATGAGCAGTTCTTC. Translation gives CATSDGALNEQFF.

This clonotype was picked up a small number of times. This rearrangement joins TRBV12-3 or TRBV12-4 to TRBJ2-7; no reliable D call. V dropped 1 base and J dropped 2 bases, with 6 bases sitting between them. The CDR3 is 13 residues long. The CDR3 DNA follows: TGTGCCAGCAGTTTAGTCAGTACCTACGAGCAGTACTTC. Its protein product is CASSLVSTYEQYF.

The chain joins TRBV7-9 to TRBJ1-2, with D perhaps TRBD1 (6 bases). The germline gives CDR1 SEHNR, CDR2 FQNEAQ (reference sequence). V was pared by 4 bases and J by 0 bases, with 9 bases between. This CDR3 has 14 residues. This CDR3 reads CASSSGQTNYGYTF. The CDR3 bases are TGTGCCAGCAGCTCTGGACAGACTAACTATGGCTACACCTTC.

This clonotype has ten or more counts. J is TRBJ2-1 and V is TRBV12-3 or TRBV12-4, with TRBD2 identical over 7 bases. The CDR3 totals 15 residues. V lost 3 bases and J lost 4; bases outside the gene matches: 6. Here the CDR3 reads CASSLGGGSYNEQFF. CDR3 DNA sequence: TGTGCCAGCAGTTTGGGGGGGGGATCTTACAATGAGCAGTTCTTC.

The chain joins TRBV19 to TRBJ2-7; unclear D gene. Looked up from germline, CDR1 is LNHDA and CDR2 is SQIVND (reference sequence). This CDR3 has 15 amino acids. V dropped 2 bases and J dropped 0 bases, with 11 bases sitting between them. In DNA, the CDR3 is TGTGCCAGTAGTATACGGTGGGGTAGCTCCTACGAGCAGTACTTC. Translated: CASSIRWGSSYEQYF.

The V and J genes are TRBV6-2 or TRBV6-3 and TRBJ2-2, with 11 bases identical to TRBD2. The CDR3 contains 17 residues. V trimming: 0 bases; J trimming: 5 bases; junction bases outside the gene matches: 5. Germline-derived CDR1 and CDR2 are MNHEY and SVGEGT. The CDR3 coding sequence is TGTGCCAGCAGTTACTCGCCCCTAGCGGGAGGTACCGGGGAGCTGTTTTTT. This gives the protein CASSYSPLAGGTGELFF.

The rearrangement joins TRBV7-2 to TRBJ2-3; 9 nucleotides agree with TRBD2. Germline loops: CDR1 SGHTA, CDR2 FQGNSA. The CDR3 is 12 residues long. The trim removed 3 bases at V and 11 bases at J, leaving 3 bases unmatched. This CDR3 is CASSFSGSKQYF. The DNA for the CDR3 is TGTGCCAGCAGCTTTAGCGGGAGCAAGCAGTATTTT.

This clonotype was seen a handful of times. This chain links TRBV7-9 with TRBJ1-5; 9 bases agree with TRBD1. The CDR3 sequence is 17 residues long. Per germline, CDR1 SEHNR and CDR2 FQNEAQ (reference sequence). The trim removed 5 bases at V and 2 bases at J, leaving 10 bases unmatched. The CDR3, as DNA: TGTGCCAGCAGCCTAACCCGGACAGGGGAACGCAATCAGCCCCAGCATTTT. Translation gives CASSLTRTGERNQPQHF.

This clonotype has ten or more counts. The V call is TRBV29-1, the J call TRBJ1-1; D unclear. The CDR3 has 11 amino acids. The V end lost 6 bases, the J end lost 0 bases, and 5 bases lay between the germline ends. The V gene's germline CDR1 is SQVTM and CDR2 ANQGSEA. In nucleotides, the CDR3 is TGCAGCGTGAGGGTGAACACTGAAGCTTTCTTT. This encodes CSVRVNTEAFF.

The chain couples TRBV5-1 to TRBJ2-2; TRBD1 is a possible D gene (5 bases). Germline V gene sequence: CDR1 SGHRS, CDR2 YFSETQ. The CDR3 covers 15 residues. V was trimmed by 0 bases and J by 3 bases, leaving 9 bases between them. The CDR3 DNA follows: TGCGCCAGCAGCTTGGATTTACAGGACACCGGGGAGCTGTTTTTT. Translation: CASSLDLQDTGELFF.

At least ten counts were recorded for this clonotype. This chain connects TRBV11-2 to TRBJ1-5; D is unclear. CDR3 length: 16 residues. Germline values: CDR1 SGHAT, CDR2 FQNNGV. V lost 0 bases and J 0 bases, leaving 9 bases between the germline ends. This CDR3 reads CASSLDPDVSNQPQHF. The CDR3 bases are TGTGCCAGCAGCTTAGATCCAGACGTTAGCAATCAGCCCCAGCATTTT. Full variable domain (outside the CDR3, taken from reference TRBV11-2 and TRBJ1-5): EAGVAQSPRYKIIEKRQSVAFWCNPISGHATLYWYQQILGQGPKLLIQFQNNGVVDDSQLPKDRFSAERLKGVDSTLKIQPAKLEDSAVYLCASSLDPDVSNQPQHFGDGTRLSIL.

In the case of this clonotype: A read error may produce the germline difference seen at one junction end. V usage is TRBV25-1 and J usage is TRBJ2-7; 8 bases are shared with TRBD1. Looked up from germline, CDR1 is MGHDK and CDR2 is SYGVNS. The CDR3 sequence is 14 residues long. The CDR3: CASRDDRGPYEQYF. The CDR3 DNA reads TGTGCCAGCCGTGATGACAGGGGCCCCTACGAGCAGTACTTC.

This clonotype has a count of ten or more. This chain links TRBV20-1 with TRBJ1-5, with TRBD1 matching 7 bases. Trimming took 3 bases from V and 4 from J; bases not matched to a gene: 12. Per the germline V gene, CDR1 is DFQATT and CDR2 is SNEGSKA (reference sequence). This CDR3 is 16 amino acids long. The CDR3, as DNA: TGCAGTGCTAGGATCAGGGGGGCCGGGGTGAATCAGCCCCAGCATTTT. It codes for CSARIRGAGVNQPQHF.

This chain's CDR3 is CSVLGYPYEQYF. The CDR3 DNA follows: TGCAGCGTCCTGGGGTACCCCTACGAGCAGTACTTC. V is TRBV29-1 and J is TRBJ2-7; no reliable D call. The CDR3 is 12 amino acids. Germline assignment: CDR1 SQVTM and CDR2 ANQGSEA. The ends were cut back, 6 bases at V and 2 bases at J, with 11 bases in the middle.

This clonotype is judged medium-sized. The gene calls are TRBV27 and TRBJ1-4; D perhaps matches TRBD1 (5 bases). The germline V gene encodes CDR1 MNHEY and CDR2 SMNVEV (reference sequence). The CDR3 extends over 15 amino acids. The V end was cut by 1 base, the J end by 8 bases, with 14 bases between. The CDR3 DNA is TGTGCCAGCAGTTTATACGGGACCCTGGGCGAAAAACTGTTTTTT. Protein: CASSLYGTLGEKLFF.

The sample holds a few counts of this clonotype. DNA of the CDR3: TGTGCCAGCAGAACTTCTAGCGGTTCCTACGAGCAGTACTTC. Translating it yields CASRTSSGSYEQYF. V usage is TRBV6-6 and J usage is TRBJ2-7, with 7 positions matching TRBD2. CDR3 length equals 14 residues. Germline CDR1 and CDR2: MNHNY and SVGAGI (reference sequence). V shed 6 bases, J shed 1 base, and the junction held 6 bases outside the gene matches.

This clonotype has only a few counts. Here the CDR3 reads CASSLRGTGVPNEQFF. DNA for the CDR3: TGTGCCAGCAGTTTAAGGGGAACGGGGGTCCCCAATGAGCAGTTCTTC. The rearrangement joins TRBV12-3 or TRBV12-4 to TRBJ2-1, with D possibly TRBD2 on 6 matching bases. V was trimmed by 2 bases and J by 6 bases, leaving 17 bases between them. This CDR3 comprises 16 residues.

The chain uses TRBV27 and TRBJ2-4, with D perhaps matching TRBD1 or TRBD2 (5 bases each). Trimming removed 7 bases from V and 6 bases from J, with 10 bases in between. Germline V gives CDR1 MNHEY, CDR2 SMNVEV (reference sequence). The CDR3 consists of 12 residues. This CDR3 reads CASTGASNIQYF. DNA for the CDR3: TGTGCCAGCACCGGGGCCTCAAACATTCAGTACTTC.